This TCR beta chain was recorded in a study of blood T cell repertoires in COVID-19. The overall study: Specimens from acute and convalescent COVID-19 originated in the United States, Italy and Spain. PBMCs, B-cell-depleted T cells, or T cells provided the cDNA or gDNA that made up the material.

V gave up 2 bases and J gave up 6 bases; unmatched junction bases: 7. The germline V gene has CDR1 SGDLS and CDR2 YYNGEE. This CDR3 region has 14 residues. Original analysis: Reference gene primer amplification gave nucleated cell count estimates. Clones were sequenced by immunoSEQ multiplex PCR, and TCRdb holds only the in-frame ones, with some missing. The DNA was the basis for D and trimming; V, J and clone size are from that table. The table includes fewer than 200,000 clones, 60% to 80% detected once. The V and J genes are TRBV9 and TRBJ1-2; 7 bases line up with TRBD1. Sequencing used peripheral blood. This clonotype was sampled from a woman between 70 and 85 years old with acute or convalescent COVID-19. The DNA for the CDR3 is TGTGCCAGCAGCGTTCAGGGGGTCCTTGATGGCTACACCTTC. Translation: CASSVQGVLDGYTF.